Presented here are 13 T cell receptor beta chains from one specimen sequenced in a study of T cells expressing NK-cell markers. After re-calling the 5' RACE reads, TCRdb lists one entry per CDR3 protein, DNA absent. Here the sample table reports roughly 350,000 distinct CDR3 sequences. Sequenced sample: blood T cells: a sorted CD56 or NKG2C T cell subset, CD4+ or CD8+ T cells, or bulk PBMC T cells (not recorded which). All receptors derive from a man between 18 and 69 years old in good health.

The rearrangement uses TRBV7-9 and TRBJ2-3; TCRdb picks TRBD2, but there is no DNA to check that call. Looked up from germline, CDR1 is SEHNR and CDR2 is FQNEAQ (reference sequence). The CDR3 totals 15 residues. This CDR3 reads CASSLKGAHTDTQYF.

V usage is TRBV6-1 and J usage is TRBJ1-3; as DNA is missing, the TRBD1 call by TCRdb cannot be tested. The CDR3 loop spans 16 amino acids. Germline V CDR1 and CDR2: MNHNS, SASEGT. CDR3 sequence: CASSLRGDSSGNTIYF.

CDR3 sequence reads: CASRPGQGGGELFF. The rearrangement links TRBV2 to TRBJ2-2; TCRdb returns TRBD1, unconfirmable since there is no DNA. Germline V CDR1 and CDR2: SNHLY, FYNNEI. CDR3 length: 14 amino acids.

The gene calls are TRBV12-3 or TRBV12-4 and TRBJ2-2; TCRdb picks TRBD2, but there is no DNA to check that call. The CDR3 spans 15 residues. The CDR3 sequence: CASSRLAGGTGELFF.

This chain joins TRBV27 and TRBJ2-7. The CDR3 contains 17 residues. Germline CDR1 reads MNHEY; CDR2 reads SMNVEV (reference sequence). The CDR3 reads CASSLCGFGSEYYEQYF.

This chain links TRBV12-3 or TRBV12-4 with TRBJ2-7; TCRdb returns TRBD2, unconfirmable since there is no DNA. The CDR3 extends over 16 amino acids. The CDR3 loop reads CASSSGLAGVSYEQYF.

The chain carries TRBV29-1 and TRBJ1-2; TCRdb gives TRBD1 as the D gene, but with no DNA this cannot be confirmed. Germline lookup yields CDR1 SQVTM and CDR2 ANQGSEA. The CDR3 covers 13 residues. CDR3 residues: CSAMTGVGYGYTF.

The V call is TRBV6-1, the J call TRBJ2-7; TCRdb indicates TRBD1, and absent DNA this call remains unverified. Per the germline V gene, CDR1 is MNHNS and CDR2 is SASEGT. CDR3 length equals 16 residues. CDR3 sequence reads: CASSSRGRQGAYEQYF.

This chain connects TRBV28 to TRBJ2-7; checking the TCRdb D call of TRBD1 is not possible without DNA. Germline CDR1 and CDR2: MDHEN and SYDVKM. The CDR3 is made up of 15 amino acids. The CDR3: CASSLGGISSYEQYF. Filled out from reference TRBV28 and TRBJ2-7, the complete variable domain reads DVKVTQSSRYLVKRTGEKVFLECVQDMDHENMFWYRQDPGLGLRLIYFSYDVKMKEKGDIPEGYSVSREKKERFSLILESASTNQTSMYLCASSLGGISSYEQYFGPGTRLTVT.

The chain carries TRBV28 and TRBJ2-5; as DNA is missing, the TRBD1 call by TCRdb cannot be tested. This CDR3 contains 16 residues. The V gene's germline CDR1 is MDHEN and CDR2 SYDVKM. CDR3 protein: CASSFRDRGSQETQYF.

The V and J genes are TRBV10-3 and TRBJ2-7; without DNA, the TCRdb call of TRBD1 cannot be checked. Germline loops: CDR1 ENHRY, CDR2 SYGVKD. This CDR3 is 14 amino acids long. The CDR3 loop reads CAISRGQGRYEQYF.

The J gene is TRBJ2-6, the V gene TRBV12-3 or TRBV12-4; TCRdb lists TRBD1, though no DNA is available to test this call. The CDR3 loop spans 19 amino acids. The CDR3 here is CASSPRGGAISSGANVLTF.

The CDR3 is CASSSPDTAGEKLFF. The V call is TRBV6-5, the J call TRBJ1-4. CDR1 and CDR2 from the germline V gene are MNHEY and SVGAGI. This CDR3 is built from 15 residues.